Listed here are 6 T cell receptor beta chains from one sample, sequenced in a study of T cells in women clearing cervical HPV infection. TCRdb's copy holds only in-frame clones and misses some; the assay was immunoSEQ multiplex PCR. The sample totals around 23,000 clones. Sequenced: blood buffy coat. The origin of the receptors is a woman aged 18 to 75 with a cervical HPV16 infection that either progressed to CIN3+ or cleared (not recorded which).

With respect to this clone: The DNA ends 3 residues before the CDR3 does, and the rest of the CDR3 is filled in from the germline J gene. The chain joins TRBV7-2 to TRBJ2-3; 7 nucleotides line up with TRBD1. This CDR3 spans 15 amino acids. The V and J ends lost 5 bases and 2 bases, in that order; junction bases with no gene match: 7. The germline CDR1 and CDR2 sequences are SGHTA and FQGNSA. CDR3 DNA (partial): TGTGCCAGCAGCATAAACAGGGGATACACAGATACG. Translated: CASSINRGYTDT. From start to end, the CDR3 is CASSINRGYTDTQYF. Full variable domain (outside the CDR3, taken from reference TRBV7-2 and TRBJ2-3): GAGVSQSPSNKVTEKGKDVELRCDPISGHTALYWYRQSLGQGLEFLIYFQGNSAPDKSGLPSDRFSAERTGGSVSTLTIQRTQQEDSAVYLCASSINRGYTDTQYFGPGTRLTVL.

As regards this clone: The read comes to an end 3 residues before the CDR3 does, leaving the germline J gene to fill in the end. The rearrangement links TRBV7-9 to TRBJ2-2; maybe TRBD1 (6 bases). CDR3 length equals 12 residues. Germline V lookup: CDR1 SEHNR, CDR2 FQNEAQ (reference sequence). The CDR3 DNA, read in part, is TGTGCCAGCAGCCCACAGGGTTCACCG. Protein sequence: CASSPQGSP. The full CDR3 protein is CASSPQGSPLFF.

A note on this clone: Read sequence stops 3 residues before the CDR3 end, and the germline J gene provides the missing end. The rearrangement joins TRBV7-6 to TRBJ1-6, with TRBD1 matching 7 bases. Germline CDR1 reads SGHVS; CDR2 reads FNYEAQ. This CDR3 has 15 residues. The trim removed 5 bases at V and 7 bases at J, leaving 8 bases unmatched. The chain's CDR3 is CASSTRTGQNSPLHF. The sequenced part of the CDR3 DNA is TGTGCCAGCAGCACACGGACAGGTCAGAATTCACCC.

Concerning this clone itself: Coverage ceases 3 residues before the CDR3 finishes, and the germline J gene fills in the end. The chain has TRBV6-2 or TRBV6-3 and TRBJ2-1; TRBD1 aligns across 11 bases. Losses at the gene ends were 7 bases for V and 9 bases for J; bases not matched to a gene: 8. The CDR3 sequence is 14 residues long. Looked up from germline, CDR1 is MNHEY and CDR2 is SVGEGT. CDR3 residues: CASTPDRGLGEQFF. The DNA read from the CDR3 is TGTGCCAGCACCCCGGACAGGGGGCTTGGTGAG.

To note about this clone: The sequenced fragment ends 3 residues before the CDR3 boundary, so the rest is inferred from the germline J gene. This chain links TRBV7-6 with TRBJ1-2, with D tentatively TRBD1 (5 bases). The CDR3 length is 15 residues. Germline lookup yields CDR1 SGHVS and CDR2 FNYEAQ. The CDR3 DNA, read in part, is TGTGCCAGCAGCACATATAGCGGGGCGGCAGATACC. The encoded protein is CASSTYSGAADT. The entire CDR3 protein is CASSTYSGAADTYTF. Full variable domain (missing parts from reference TRBV7-6 and TRBJ1-2): GAGVSQSPRYKVTKRGQDVALRCDPISGHVSLYWYRQALGQGPEFLTYFNYEAQQDKSGLPNDRFSAERPEGSISTLTIQRTEQRDSAMYRCASSTYSGAADTYTFGSGTRLTVV.

Concerning this clone itself: The junction departs from the called germline gene at one end, perhaps through a read error. Read sequence stops 3 residues before the CDR3 end, and the germline J gene provides the missing end. In the same sample, other DNA sequences code for this CDR3. This chain links TRBV23-1 with TRBJ1-1; 12 bases fit TRBD1. TRBV23-1 is classed as an ORF, of uncertain function. CDR3 length equals 17 residues. CDR3 amino acids: CASPSGGQGAMNTEAFF. The DNA read from the CDR3 is TGCGCCAGCCCCTCCGGGGGACAGGGGGCTATGAACACTGAG.